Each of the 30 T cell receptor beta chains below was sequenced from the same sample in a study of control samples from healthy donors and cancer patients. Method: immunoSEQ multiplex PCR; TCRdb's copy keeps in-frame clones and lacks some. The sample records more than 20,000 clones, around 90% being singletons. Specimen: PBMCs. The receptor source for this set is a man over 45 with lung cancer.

CDR3 sequence reads: CASSLMVAGGVDTQYF. The CDR3 nucleotides are TGTGCCAGCAGTTTAATGGTCGCGGGGGGGGTGGATACGCAGTATTTT. The rearrangement links TRBV27 to TRBJ2-3, with 9 bases lining up with TRBD2. CDR1 is MNHEY and CDR2 is SMNVEV in the germline V gene (reference sequence). The CDR3 has 16 residues. The J segment lost 6 bases and the V segment lost 2 bases, leaving 9 bases of the junction unmatched.

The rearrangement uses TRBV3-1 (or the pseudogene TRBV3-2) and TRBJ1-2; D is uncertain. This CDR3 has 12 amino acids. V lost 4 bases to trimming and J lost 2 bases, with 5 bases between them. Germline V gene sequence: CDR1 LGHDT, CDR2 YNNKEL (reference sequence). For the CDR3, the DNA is TGTGCCAGCAGCCTAGAGAACTATGGCTACACCTTC. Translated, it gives CASSLENYGYTF.

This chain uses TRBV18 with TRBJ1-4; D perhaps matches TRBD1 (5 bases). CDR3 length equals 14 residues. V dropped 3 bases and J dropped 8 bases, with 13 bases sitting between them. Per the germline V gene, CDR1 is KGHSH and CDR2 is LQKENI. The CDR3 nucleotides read TGTGCCAGCTCACCCGGGGCTTCAGAAGAAAAACTGTTTTTT. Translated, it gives CASSPGASEEKLFF.

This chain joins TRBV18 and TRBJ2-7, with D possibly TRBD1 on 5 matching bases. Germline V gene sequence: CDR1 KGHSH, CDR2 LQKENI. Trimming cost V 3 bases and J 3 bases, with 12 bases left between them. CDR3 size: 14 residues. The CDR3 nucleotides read TGTGCCAGCTCACCCGACAGAAACCGCTACGAGCAGTACTTC. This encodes CASSPDRNRYEQYF. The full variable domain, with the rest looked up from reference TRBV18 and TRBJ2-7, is NAGVMQNPRHLVRRRGQEARLRCSPMKGHSHVYWYRQLPEEGLKFMVYLQKENIIDESGMPKERFSAEFPKEGPSILRIQQVVRGDSAAYFCASSPDRNRYEQYFGPGTRLTVT.

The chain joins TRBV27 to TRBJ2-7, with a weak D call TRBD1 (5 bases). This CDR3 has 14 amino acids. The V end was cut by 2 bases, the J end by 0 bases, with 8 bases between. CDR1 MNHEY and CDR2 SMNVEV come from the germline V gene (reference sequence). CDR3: CASSLNRNSYEQYF. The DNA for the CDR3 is TGTGCCAGCAGTTTAAACAGGAACTCCTACGAGCAGTACTTC.

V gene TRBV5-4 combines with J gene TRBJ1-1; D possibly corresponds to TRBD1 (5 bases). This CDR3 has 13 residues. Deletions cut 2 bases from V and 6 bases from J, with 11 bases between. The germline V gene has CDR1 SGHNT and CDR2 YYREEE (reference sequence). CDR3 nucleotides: TGTGCCAGCAGCTTCCCCCGGGGCGCTGAAGCTTTCTTT. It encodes CASSFPRGAEAFF.

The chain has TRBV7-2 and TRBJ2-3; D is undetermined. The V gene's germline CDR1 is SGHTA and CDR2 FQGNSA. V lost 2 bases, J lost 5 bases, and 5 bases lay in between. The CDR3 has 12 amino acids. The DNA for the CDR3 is TGTGCCAGCAGCTTATTGGGAGATACGCAGTATTTT. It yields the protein CASSLLGDTQYF.

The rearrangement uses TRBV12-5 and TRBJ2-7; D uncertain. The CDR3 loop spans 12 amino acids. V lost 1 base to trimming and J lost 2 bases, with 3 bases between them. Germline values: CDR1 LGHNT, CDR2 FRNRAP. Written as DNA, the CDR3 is TGTGCTAGTGGTTTGGGCACCTACGAGCAGTACTTC. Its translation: CASGLGTYEQYF. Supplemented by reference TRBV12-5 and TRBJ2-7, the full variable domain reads DARVTQTPRHKVTEMGQEVTMRCQPILGHNTVFWYRQTMMQGLELLAYFRNRAPLDDSGMPKDRFSAEMPDATLATLKIQPSEPRDSAVYFCASGLGTYEQYFGPGTRLTVT.

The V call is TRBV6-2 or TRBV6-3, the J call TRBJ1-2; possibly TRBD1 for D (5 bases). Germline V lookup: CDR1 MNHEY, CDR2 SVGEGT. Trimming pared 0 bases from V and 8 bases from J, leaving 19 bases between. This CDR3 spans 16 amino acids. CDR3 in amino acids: CASSYSSLRVRSGYTF. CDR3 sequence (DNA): TGTGCCAGCAGTTACTCGTCCCTCAGGGTAAGAAGCGGCTACACCTTC.

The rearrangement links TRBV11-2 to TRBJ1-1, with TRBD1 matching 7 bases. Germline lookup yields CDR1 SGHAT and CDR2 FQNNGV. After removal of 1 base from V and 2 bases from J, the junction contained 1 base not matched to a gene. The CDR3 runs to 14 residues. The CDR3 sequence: CASSLGDSNTEAFF. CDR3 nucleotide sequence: TGTGCCAGCAGCTTAGGGGACAGTAACACTGAAGCTTTCTTT.

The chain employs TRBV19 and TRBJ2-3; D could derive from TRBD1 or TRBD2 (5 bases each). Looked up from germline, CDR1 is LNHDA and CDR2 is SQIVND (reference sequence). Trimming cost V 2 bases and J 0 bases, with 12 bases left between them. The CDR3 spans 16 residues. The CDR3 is CASSIMGDLSTDTQYF. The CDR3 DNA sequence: TGTGCCAGTAGTATAATGGGGGACCTAAGCACAGATACGCAGTATTTT.

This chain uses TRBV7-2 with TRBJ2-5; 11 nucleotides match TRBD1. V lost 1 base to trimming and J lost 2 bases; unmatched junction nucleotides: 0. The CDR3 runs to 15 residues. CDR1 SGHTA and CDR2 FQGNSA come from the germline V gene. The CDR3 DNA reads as TGTGCCAGCAGCTTAGGGGACAGGGGGCAAGAGACCCAGTACTTC. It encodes CASSLGDRGQETQYF.

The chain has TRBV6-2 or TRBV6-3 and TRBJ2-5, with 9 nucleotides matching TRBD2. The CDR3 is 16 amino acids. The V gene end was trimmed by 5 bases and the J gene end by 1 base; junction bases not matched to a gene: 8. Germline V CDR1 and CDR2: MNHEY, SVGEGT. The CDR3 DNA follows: TGTGCCAGCAGTGCCCGACTAGCGGAATTCCAAGAGACCCAGTACTTC. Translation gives CASSARLAEFQETQYF.

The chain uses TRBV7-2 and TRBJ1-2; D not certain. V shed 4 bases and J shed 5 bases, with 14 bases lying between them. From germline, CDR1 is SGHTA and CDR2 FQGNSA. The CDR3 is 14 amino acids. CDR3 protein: CASSYSMGEYGYTF. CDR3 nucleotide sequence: TGTGCCAGCAGCTACTCGATGGGAGAATATGGCTACACCTTC.

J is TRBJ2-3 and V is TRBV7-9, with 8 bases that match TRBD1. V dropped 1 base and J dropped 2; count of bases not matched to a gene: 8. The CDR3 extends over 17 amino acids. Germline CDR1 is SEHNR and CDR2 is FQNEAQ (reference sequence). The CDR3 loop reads CASSLEWTGPPTDTQYF. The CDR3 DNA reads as TGTGCCAGCAGCTTAGAATGGACAGGGCCCCCCACAGATACGCAGTATTTT.

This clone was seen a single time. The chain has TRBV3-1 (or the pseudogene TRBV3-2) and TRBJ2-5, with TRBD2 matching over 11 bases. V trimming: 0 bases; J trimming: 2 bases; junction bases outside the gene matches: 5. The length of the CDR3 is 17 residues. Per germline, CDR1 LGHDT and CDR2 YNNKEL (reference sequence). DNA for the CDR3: TGTGCCAGCAGCCAAGATTGGGCTAGCGGGGGGCAAGAGACCCAGTACTTC. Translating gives CASSQDWASGGQETQYF.

The CDR3 sequence is CASSAVPGQGVSPLHF. As DNA, the CDR3 is TGTGCCAGCTCAGCAGTTCCGGGACAGGGTGTTTCACCCCTCCACTTT. The V gene is TRBV18, the J gene TRBJ1-6, with 9 bases identical to TRBD1. The CDR3 totals 16 residues. Germline assignment: CDR1 KGHSH and CDR2 LQKENI. The ends lost 5 bases at V and 9 bases at J; junction bases unmatched: 11.

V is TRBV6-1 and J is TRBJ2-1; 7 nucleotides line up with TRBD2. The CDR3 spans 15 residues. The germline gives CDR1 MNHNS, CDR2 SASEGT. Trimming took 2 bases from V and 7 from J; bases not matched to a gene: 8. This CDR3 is CASSEYVGGWNEQFF. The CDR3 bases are TGTGCCAGCAGTGAATATGTGGGGGGGTGGAATGAGCAGTTCTTC.

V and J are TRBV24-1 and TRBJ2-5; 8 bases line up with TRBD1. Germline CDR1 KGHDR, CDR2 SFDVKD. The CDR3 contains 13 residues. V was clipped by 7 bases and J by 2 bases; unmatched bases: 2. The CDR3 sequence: CATRGTGQETQYF. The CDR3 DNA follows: TGTGCCACCAGAGGGACAGGTCAAGAGACCCAGTACTTC.

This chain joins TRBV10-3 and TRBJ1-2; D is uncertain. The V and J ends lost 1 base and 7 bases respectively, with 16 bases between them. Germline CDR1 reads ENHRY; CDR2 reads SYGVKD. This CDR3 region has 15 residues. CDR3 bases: TGTGCCATCAGTGAGTGGAGGGTGAAATCAGGTGGCTACACCTTC. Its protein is CAISEWRVKSGGYTF.

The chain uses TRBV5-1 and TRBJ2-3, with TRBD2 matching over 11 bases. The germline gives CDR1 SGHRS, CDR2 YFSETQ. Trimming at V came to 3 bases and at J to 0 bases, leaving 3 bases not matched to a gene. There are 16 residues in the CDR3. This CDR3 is CASSSLAGGSTDTQYF. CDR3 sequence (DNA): TGCGCCAGCAGCTCCTTAGCGGGGGGGAGCACAGATACGCAGTATTTT. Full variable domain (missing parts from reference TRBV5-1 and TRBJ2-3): KAGVTQTPRYLIKTRGQQVTLSCSPISGHRSVSWYQQTPGQGLQFLFEYFSETQRNKGNFPGRFSGRQFSNSRSEMNVSTLELGDSALYLCASSSLAGGSTDTQYFGPGTRLTVL.

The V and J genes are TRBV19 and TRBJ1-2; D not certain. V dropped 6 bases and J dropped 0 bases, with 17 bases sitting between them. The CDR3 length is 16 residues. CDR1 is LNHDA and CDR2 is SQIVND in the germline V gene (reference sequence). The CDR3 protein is CASRFPIPDSNYGYTF. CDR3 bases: TGTGCCAGTAGATTCCCCATTCCCGACTCTAACTATGGCTACACCTTC.

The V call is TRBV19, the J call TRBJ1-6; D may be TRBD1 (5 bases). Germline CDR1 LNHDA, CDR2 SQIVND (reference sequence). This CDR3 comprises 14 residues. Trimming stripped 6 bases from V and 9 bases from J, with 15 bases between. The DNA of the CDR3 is TGTGCCAGTAGCGCCCCAGGGAATGGTTCACCCCTCCACTTT. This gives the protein CASSAPGNGSPLHF.

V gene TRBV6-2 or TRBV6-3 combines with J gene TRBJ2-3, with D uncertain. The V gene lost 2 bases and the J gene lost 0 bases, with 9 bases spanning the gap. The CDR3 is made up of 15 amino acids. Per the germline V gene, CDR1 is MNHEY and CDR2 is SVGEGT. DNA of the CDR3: TGTGCCAGCAGTTACGGCAGACCTAGCACAGATACGCAGTATTTT. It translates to CASSYGRPSTDTQYF.

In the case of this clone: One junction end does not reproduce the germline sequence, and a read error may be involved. CDR3 region: CASSRRPDFQEIQYF. CDR3 DNA sequence: TGTGCCAGTAGTCGGCGGCCAGACTTTCAAGAGATCCAGTACTTC. J is TRBJ2-5 and V is TRBV19; no clear D gene. Germline lookup yields CDR1 LNHDA and CDR2 SQIVND (reference sequence). This CDR3 has 15 residues.

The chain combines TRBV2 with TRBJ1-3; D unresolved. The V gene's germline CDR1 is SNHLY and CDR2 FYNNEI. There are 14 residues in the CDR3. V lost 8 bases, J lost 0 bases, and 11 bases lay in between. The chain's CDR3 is CASLYGASGNTIYF. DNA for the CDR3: TGTGCCAGCCTTTACGGCGCCTCTGGAAACACCATATATTTT.

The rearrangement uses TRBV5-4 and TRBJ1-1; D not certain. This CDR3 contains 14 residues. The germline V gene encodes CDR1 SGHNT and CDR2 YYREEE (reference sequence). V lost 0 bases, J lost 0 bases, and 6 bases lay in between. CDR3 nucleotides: TGTGCCAGCAGCTTGGACAGCCTGAACACTGAAGCTTTCTTT. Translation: CASSLDSLNTEAFF.

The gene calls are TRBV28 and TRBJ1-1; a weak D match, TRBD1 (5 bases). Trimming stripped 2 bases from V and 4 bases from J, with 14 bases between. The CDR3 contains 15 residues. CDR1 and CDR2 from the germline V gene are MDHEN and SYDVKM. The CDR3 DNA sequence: TGTGCCAGCAGTTTAGAGGGGCTACTGGGCACTGAAGCTTTCTTT. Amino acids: CASSLEGLLGTEAFF.

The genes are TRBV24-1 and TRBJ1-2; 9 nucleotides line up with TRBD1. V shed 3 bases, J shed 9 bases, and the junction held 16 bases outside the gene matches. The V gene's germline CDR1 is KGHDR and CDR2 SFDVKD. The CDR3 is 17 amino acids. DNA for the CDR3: TGTGCCACCAGTGATCGCCTGAAGGGACAGGGCAAAGTTCGCTACACCTTC. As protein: CATSDRLKGQGKVRYTF.

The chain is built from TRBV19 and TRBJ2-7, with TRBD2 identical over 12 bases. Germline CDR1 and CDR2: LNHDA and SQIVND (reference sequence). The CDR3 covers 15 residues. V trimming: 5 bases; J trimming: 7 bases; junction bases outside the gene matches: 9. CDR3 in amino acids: CASSGRTSGVWEQYF. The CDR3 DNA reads TGTGCCAGTAGTGGACGGACTAGCGGGGTGTGGGAGCAGTACTTC.